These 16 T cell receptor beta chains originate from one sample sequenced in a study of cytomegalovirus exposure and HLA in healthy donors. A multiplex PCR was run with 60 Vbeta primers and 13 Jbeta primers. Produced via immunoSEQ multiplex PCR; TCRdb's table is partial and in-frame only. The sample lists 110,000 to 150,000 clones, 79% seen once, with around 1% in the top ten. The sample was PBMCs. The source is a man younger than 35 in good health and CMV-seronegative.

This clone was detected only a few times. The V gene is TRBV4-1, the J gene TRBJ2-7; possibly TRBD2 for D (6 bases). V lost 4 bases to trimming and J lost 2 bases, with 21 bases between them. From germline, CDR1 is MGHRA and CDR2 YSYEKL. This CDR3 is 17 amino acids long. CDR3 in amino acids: CASSPLGGAGTTYEQYF. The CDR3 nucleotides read TGCGCCAGCAGCCCACTAGGAGGGGCGGGCACTACCTACGAGCAGTACTTC.

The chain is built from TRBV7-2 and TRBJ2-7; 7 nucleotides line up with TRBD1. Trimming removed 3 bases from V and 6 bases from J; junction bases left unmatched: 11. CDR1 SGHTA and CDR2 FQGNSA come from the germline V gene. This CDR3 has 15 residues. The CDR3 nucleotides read TGTGCCAGCAGCTTGTGGGACAGTCCCTCTGGCGAGCAGTACTTC. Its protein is CASSLWDSPSGEQYF.

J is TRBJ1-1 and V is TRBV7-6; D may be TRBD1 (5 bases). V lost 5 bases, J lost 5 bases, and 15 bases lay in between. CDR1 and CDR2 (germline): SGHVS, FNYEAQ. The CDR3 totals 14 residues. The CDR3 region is CASSPYSGGTEAFF. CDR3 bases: TGTGCCAGCAGCCCATATAGCGGGGGTACTGAAGCTTTCTTT.

The chain's CDR3 is CASRPTSGGGETQYF. CDR3 nucleotides: TGTGCCAGCAGACCTACTAGCGGGGGGGGAGAGACCCAGTACTTC. This rearrangement joins TRBV6-5 to TRBJ2-5; 13 bases line up with TRBD2. Germline CDR1 reads MNHEY; CDR2 reads SVGAGI. The CDR3 length is 15 residues. Trimming at V came to 6 bases and at J to 4 bases, leaving 5 bases not matched to a gene.

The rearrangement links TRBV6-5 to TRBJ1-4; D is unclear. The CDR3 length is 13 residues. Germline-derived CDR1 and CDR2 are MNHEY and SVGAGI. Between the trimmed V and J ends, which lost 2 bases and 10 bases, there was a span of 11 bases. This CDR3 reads CASSYREPGKLFF. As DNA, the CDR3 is TGTGCCAGCAGTTACAGGGAGCCTGGAAAACTGTTTTTT.

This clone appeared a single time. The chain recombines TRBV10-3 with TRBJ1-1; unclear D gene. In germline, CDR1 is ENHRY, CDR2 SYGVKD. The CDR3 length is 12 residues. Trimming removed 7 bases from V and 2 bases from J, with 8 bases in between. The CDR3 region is CAIKAVNTEAFF. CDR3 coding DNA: TGTGCCATCAAGGCGGTTAACACTGAAGCTTTCTTT.

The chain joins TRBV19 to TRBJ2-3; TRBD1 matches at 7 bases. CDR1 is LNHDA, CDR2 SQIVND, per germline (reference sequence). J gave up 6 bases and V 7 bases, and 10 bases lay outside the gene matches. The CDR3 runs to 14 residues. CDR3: CASTPTGARDTQYF. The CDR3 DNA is TGTGCCAGTACCCCAACAGGGGCCCGGGATACGCAGTATTTT. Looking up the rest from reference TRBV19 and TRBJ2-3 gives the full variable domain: DGGITQSPKYLFRKEGQNVTLSCEQNLNHDAMYWYRQDPGQGLRLIYYSQIVNDFQKGDIAEGYSVSREKKESFPLTVTSAQKNPTAFYLCASTPTGARDTQYFGPGTRLTVL.

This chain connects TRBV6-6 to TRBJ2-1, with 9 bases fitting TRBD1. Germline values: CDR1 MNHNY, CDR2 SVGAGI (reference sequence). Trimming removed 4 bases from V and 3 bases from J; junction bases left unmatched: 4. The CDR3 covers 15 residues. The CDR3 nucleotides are TGTGCCAGCAGTTCACAGGGGGCGAACTACAATGAGCAGTTCTTC. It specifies CASSSQGANYNEQFF.

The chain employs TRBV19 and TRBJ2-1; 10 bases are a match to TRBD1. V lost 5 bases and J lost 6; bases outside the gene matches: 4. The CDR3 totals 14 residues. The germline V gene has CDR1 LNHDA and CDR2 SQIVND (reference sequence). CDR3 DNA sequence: TGTGCCAGTAGTGCCCGGGACAGGGGCAATGAGCAGTTCTTC. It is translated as CASSARDRGNEQFF.

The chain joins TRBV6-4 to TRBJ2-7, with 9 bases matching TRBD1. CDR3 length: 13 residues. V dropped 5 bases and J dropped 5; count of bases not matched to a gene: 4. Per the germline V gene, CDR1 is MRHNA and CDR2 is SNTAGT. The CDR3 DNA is TGTGCCAGCAGTTCACGACAGGGGGACGAGCAGTACTTC. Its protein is CASSSRQGDEQYF.

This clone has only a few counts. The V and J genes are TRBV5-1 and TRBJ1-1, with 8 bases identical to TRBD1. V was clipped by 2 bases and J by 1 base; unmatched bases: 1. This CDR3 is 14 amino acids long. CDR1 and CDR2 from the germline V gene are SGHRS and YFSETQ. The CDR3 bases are TGCGCCAGCAGCTTCGGGACAGGGAACACTGAAGCTTTCTTT. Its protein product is CASSFGTGNTEAFF.

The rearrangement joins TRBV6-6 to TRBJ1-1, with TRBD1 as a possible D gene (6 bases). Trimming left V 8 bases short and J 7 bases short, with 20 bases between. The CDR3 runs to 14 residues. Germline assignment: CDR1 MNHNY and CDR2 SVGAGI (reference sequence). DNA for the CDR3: TGTGCCAGCGGCCCACAGGGCGGCAGGGGTGAAGCTTTCTTT. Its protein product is CASGPQGGRGEAFF.

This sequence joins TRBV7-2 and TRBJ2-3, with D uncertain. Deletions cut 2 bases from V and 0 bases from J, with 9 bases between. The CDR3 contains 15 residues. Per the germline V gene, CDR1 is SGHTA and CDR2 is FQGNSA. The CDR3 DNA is TGTGCCAGCAGCTTACGTTCGGGTAGCACAGATACGCAGTATTTT. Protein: CASSLRSGSTDTQYF.

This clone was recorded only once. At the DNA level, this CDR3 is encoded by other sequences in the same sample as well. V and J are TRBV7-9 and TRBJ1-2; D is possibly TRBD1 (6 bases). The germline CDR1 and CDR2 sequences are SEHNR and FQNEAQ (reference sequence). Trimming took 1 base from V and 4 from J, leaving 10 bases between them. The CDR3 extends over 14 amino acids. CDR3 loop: CASSLGGQGYGYTF. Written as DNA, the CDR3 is TGTGCCAGCAGCTTAGGGGGGCAGGGCTATGGCTACACCTTC. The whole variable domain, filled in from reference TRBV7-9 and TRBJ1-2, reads DTGVSQNPRHKITKRGQNVTFRCDPISEHNRLYWYRQTLGQGPEFLTYFQNEAQLEKSRLLSDRFSAERPKGSFSTLEIQRTEQGDSAMYLCASSLGGQGYGYTFGSGTRLTVV.

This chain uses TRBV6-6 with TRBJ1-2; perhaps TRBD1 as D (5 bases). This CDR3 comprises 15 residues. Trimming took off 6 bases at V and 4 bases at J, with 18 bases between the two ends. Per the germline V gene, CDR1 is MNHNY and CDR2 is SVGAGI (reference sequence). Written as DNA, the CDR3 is TGTGCCAGCAGGGCGACAGATCGGGGGAGCTATGGCTACACCTTC. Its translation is CASRATDRGSYGYTF.

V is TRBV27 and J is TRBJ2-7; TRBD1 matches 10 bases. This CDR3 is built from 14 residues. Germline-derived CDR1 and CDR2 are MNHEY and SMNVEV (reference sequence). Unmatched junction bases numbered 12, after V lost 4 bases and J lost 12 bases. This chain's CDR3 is CASSSGTGEVTPYF. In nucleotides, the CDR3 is TGTGCCAGCAGTTCCGGGACAGGGGAGGTTACGCCGTACTTC.